The present T cell receptor beta chain was sequenced within a study of blood T cell repertoires in COVID-19. Assay used: immunoSEQ multiplex PCR; TCRdb lists only in-frame clones, some missing. The data contain 400,000 or so clones, roughly 90% of them seen just once; the ten biggest clones take up approximately 1.5%. CDR1 is SGHNT, CDR2 YYREEE, per germline (reference sequence). CDR3 size: 20 residues. V shed 6 bases and J shed 4 bases, with 31 bases lying between them. V and J are TRBV5-4 and TRBJ1-4, with a possible D match to TRBD1 (6 bases). The TCR comes from a woman in her thirties or forties with COVID-19, enrolled during active disease. Material: peripheral blood. CDR3 sequence: CASTQHPWTAKKPINEKLFF. The DNA for the CDR3 is TGTGCCAGCACACAACACCCCTGGACAGCGAAAAAGCCAATTAATGAAAAACTGTTTTTT.